This T cell receptor beta chain appears in the sequencing data of a study of cytomegalovirus exposure and HLA in healthy donors. The study's findings and limits: In a later analysis, TCR beta V- and J-gene trimming showed a link to a missense DCLRE1C variant.

With respect to this clone: Its cognate antigen is unknown.

The PCR ran on 60 Vbeta and 13 Jbeta primers. The authors' processing: Later work found tens of millions of unique TCR beta chains, with about 10 million shared. Assay used: immunoSEQ multiplex PCR; TCRdb lists only in-frame clones, some missing. D and trimming were read from the DNA, whereas the V and J calls and clone size are those reported in that table. This table has roughly 100,000 clones, about 83% appearing once. Germline V gives CDR1 KGHSH, CDR2 LQKENI. CDR3 length: 15 residues. V shed 9 bases and J shed 7 bases, with 21 bases lying between them. The rearrangement links TRBV18 to TRBJ1-4, with a possible D match to TRBD1 (5 bases). The TCR sequence derives from a man aged 18 to 29 in good health and CMV-seronegative. Sequenced sample: PBMCs. Here the CDR3 reads CASSLGPDVGEKLFF. In nucleotides, the CDR3 is TGTGCCAGTTCCCTGGGGCCGGATGTAGGTGAAAAACTGTTTTTT.